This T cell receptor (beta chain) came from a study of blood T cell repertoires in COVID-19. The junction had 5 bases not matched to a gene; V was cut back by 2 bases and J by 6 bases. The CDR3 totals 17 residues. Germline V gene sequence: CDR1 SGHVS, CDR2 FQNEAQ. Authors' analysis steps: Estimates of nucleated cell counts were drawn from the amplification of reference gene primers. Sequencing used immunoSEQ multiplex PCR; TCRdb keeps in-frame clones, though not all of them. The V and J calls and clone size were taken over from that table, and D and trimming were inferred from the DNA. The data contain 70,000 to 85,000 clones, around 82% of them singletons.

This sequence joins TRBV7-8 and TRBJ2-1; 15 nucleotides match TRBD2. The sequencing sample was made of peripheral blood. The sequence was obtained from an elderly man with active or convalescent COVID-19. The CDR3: CASSLNSGLAGGNEQFF. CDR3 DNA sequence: TGTGCCAGCAGCTTAAACTCGGGACTAGCGGGAGGCAATGAGCAGTTCTTC. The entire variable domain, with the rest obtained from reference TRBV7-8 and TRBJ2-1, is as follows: GAGVSQSPRYKVAKRGQDVALRCDPISGHVSLFWYQQALGQGPEFLTYFQNEAQLDKSGLPSDRFFAERPEGSVSTLKIQRTQQEDSAVYLCASSLNSGLAGGNEQFFGPGTRLTVL.